The present entry profiles one T cell receptor (beta chain) with its context. Antigen unknown. 13 Jbeta primers and 60 Vbeta primers were used for the PCR. Some clones are missing from TCRdb's copy, which holds only in-frame ones; the method was immunoSEQ multiplex PCR. Counted here are 95,000 to 100,000 clones, more than 70% occurring once; the ten biggest clones make up approximately 3.9%. The CDR3 loop spans 15 amino acids. V was cut by 7 bases and J by 6 bases, with 19 bases left in between. Germline values: CDR1 SNHLY, CDR2 FYNNEI. This record belongs to a study of cytomegalovirus exposure and HLA in healthy donors. Regarding the study as a whole: Cytomegalovirus-associated status was assigned to approximately 160 TCR beta chains. As a later analysis revealed, the rate of TCR association differed by HLA locus, with DRB1 most and HLA-C fewest. Later analysis demonstrated an association between a missense DCLRE1C variant and TCR beta V- and J-gene trimming.

This rearrangement joins TRBV2 to TRBJ1-5; D may be TRBD1 (6 bases). The receptor's source is a young man in good health and CMV-seronegative. Sequences were obtained from PBMCs. The CDR3 is CASISDRPRGQPQHF. CDR3 sequence (DNA): TGTGCCAGCATTTCGGACAGACCAAGGGGTCAGCCCCAGCATTTT.